A selection of T cell receptor beta chains follows, all from one sample in a study of T cell repertoires in cytomegalovirus infection. TCRdb ran MiXCR on the reads and lists one entry per CDR3 protein. This sample has under 150,000 distinct CDR3 sequences, with about 33% found just once. These receptors' antigens are unknown. The sequencing here drew on CD8+ T cells from cultured PBMCs, taken from culture after CMV antigen stimulation. All receptors derive from a human donor in good health (CMV status not recorded). Some clones in this sample may be carry-over from other donors' samples. CDR3s leave out the opening cysteine and the closing phenylalanine or tryptophan. Where a row states a size, it is once, few, many or the class of an expanded clone; other rows omit it.

size	V	J	CDR3
many	TRBV7-6	TRBJ2-1	ASSRSLGTYEQF
many	TRBV12-3/TRBV12-4	TRBJ1-2	ASSHDREEHDT
.	TRBV9	TRBJ2-3	ASSVEGSTDTQY
.	TRBV29-1	TRBJ1-2	SVPPQGRSYGYT
few	TRBV4-2	TRBJ2-2	ASSQESGGAGGELF
few	TRBV11-2	TRBJ2-7	ASSLFWGTYEQY
.	TRBV29-1	TRBJ1-2	SVERPLSHGYT
many	TRBV29-1	TRBJ1-2	SAPGQGVFGYT
.	TRBV6-6	TRBJ2-3	ASCYSIASGGLEGTDTQY
.	TRBV7-8	TRBJ2-7	ASSLAPGSPYEQY
many	TRBV7-2	TRBJ2-7	ASSSTSGGAPYEQY
.	TRBV7-6	TRBJ2-5	ASSPRFGQETQY
.	TRBV7-8	TRBJ1-1	ASSLDPQGRDTEAF
.	TRBV3-1	TRBJ1-4	ASSQDVVWLLRFGNEKLF
many	TRBV7-9	TRBJ2-2	ASSTRTAGLNTGELF
.	TRBV12-3/TRBV12-4	TRBJ1-1	ASSFRVVNTEAF
few	TRBV4-2	TRBJ1-2	ASSQEQGAEHYGYT
.	TRBV2	TRBJ1-6	ASSELIGQGLNSYNSPLH
.	TRBV5-1	TRBJ2-3	ASSLWEGTSTDTQY
many	TRBV4-3	TRBJ2-7	ASSQSRTYEQY
.	TRBV6-5	TRBJ2-7	ASRPQVSRSYEQY
.	TRBV7-2	TRBJ1-5	ASSVQGPSDYQPQH
few	TRBV7-8	TRBJ2-1	ASSLGTGGPSYNEQF
.	TRBV6-4	TRBJ2-1	ASSAGRSSYNEQF
.	TRBV6-1	TRBJ1-6	ASSEVLGLGSYNSPLH
few	TRBV2	TRBJ1-4	ASTGTLSLNEKLF
.	TRBV6-6	TRBJ2-5	ASRSSGGALQETQY
.	TRBV6-1	TRBJ2-2	ASSEGLAGELF
.	TRBV2	TRBJ2-3	ASCNSGGRGDTQY
many	TRBV7-2	TRBJ2-3	ASSRISGGLPTDTQY
.	TRBV7-9	TRBJ2-5	ASSSPQGSAETQY